These 17 T cell receptor beta chains were all obtained from the same sample, sequenced in a study of PD-1 blockade in mismatch repair-deficient tumors. The data were produced by immunoSEQ multiplex PCR, yet TCRdb's version contains in-frame clones alone and is incomplete. The repertoire includes tens of thousands of clones, about 85% of them detected once, and approximately 3.5% sits in the top ten. Sequencing used peripheral blood, obtained roughly 75 weeks after starting pembrolizumab. Receptors originate from an adult with mismatch repair-deficient cancer.

V gene TRBV9 combines with J gene TRBJ2-7; 11 bases align to TRBD2. Germline CDR1 and CDR2: SGDLS and YYNGEE. With V trimmed by 3 bases and J by 3 bases, 5 bases remained unmatched. The CDR3 has 15 amino acids. The CDR3 sequence: CASSAAGTSGYEQYF. The CDR3 coding sequence is TGTGCCAGCAGCGCTGCCGGGACTAGCGGCTACGAGCAGTACTTC.

This chain connects TRBV19 to TRBJ1-5, with D maybe TRBD1 (5 bases). With 5 bases removed from V and 4 bases from J, the gap between germline ends came to 12 bases. CDR1 and CDR2 from the germline V gene are LNHDA and SQIVND (reference sequence). The CDR3 has 14 residues. CDR3 region: CASSQRQRNQPQHF. CDR3 bases: TGTGCCAGTAGTCAAAGACAGAGAAATCAGCCCCAGCATTTT.

This chain connects TRBV5-1 to TRBJ2-3; D call uncertain. Trimming cost V 3 bases and J 0 bases, with 11 bases left between them. In germline, CDR1 is SGHRS, CDR2 YFSETQ. The CDR3 is 15 residues long. CDR3 region: CASSSQEPSTDTQYF. CDR3 bases: TGCGCCAGCAGCTCTCAAGAGCCTAGCACAGATACGCAGTATTTT. Full variable domain (remainder filled in from reference TRBV5-1 and TRBJ2-3): KAGVTQTPRYLIKTRGQQVTLSCSPISGHRSVSWYQQTPGQGLQFLFEYFSETQRNKGNFPGRFSGRQFSNSRSEMNVSTLELGDSALYLCASSSQEPSTDTQYFGPGTRLTVL.

This clone was recorded once. The V and J genes are TRBV27 and TRBJ2-1; unclear D gene. The length of the CDR3 is 11 residues. Germline V gene data show CDR1 as MNHEY and CDR2 as SMNVEV (reference sequence). The V end was cut by 2 bases, the J end by 10 bases, with 6 bases between. In nucleotides, the CDR3 is TGTGCCAGCAGTTTAATGGACGAGCAGTTCTTC. It encodes CASSLMDEQFF.

This chain links TRBV5-6 with TRBJ2-7; 7 bases align to TRBD1. Germline V gene sequence: CDR1 SGHDT, CDR2 YYEEEE. J lost 3 bases, V lost 5 bases, and 11 bases had no gene match. This CDR3 has 15 amino acids. CDR3 coding DNA: TGTGCCAGCAGTATTACAGGGGTCGGACTCTACGAGCAGTACTTC. Amino acids: CASSITGVGLYEQYF. The variable domain in full, completed from reference TRBV5-6 and TRBJ2-7, reads DAGVTQSPTHLIKTRGQQVTLRCSPKSGHDTVSWYQQALGQGPQFIFQYYEEEERQRGNFPDRFSGHQFPNYSSELNVNALLLGDSALYLCASSITGVGLYEQYFGPGTRLTVT.

The chain combines TRBV25-1 with TRBJ2-7, with unresolved D. CDR3 length equals 18 residues. The germline CDR1 and CDR2 sequences are MGHDK and SYGVNS. Trimming removed 1 base from V and 1 base from J, with 20 bases in between. CDR3 protein: CASSESKGSTKKSYEQYF. The CDR3 DNA sequence: TGTGCCAGCAGTGAATCAAAAGGCAGTACCAAGAAGTCCTACGAGCAGTACTTC.

This clone was counted once. This rearrangement joins TRBV19 to TRBJ2-6; 8 nucleotides agree with TRBD1. Looked up from germline, CDR1 is LNHDA and CDR2 is SQIVND (reference sequence). Trimming removed 4 bases from V and 3 bases from J; junction bases left unmatched: 8. CDR3 length: 17 amino acids. The CDR3 is CASSSGTGVFGANVLTF. CDR3 DNA sequence: TGTGCCAGTAGTAGCGGGACAGGTGTTTTTGGGGCCAACGTCCTGACTTTC.

The chain is built from TRBV7-9 and TRBJ2-3, with 7 positions matching TRBD2. The V gene's germline CDR1 is SEHNR and CDR2 FQNEAQ (reference sequence). V shed 1 base and J 4 bases; nucleotides not matched to a gene: 5. The CDR3 has 15 residues. For the CDR3, the DNA is TGTGCCAGCAGCTTAGTTGCGGGAGTGGCAGATACGCAGTATTTT. Protein product: CASSLVAGVADTQYF.

CDR3: CASSRQALSTDTQYF. The CDR3 DNA is TGTGCCAGCAGCCGACAGGCCCTGAGCACAGATACGCAGTATTTT. This chain connects TRBV6-5 to TRBJ2-3, with D possibly being TRBD1 (6 bases). CDR1 is MNHEY, CDR2 SVGAGI, per germline. V was trimmed by 6 bases and J by 0 bases, leaving 13 bases between them. The CDR3 runs 15 residues.

V and J are TRBV14 and TRBJ1-4, with D unclear. The CDR3 has 15 residues. Deletions cut 0 bases from V and 4 bases from J, with 9 bases between. Per germline, CDR1 SGHDN and CDR2 FVKESK. The CDR3 region has the DNA TGTGCCAGCAGCCAAGAAGGGCAGCGTAATGAAAAACTGTTTTTT. Protein: CASSQEGQRNEKLFF.

The chain recombines TRBV4-1 with TRBJ1-5; D unresolved. The germline V gene encodes CDR1 MGHRA and CDR2 YSYEKL. The CDR3 consists of 14 residues. The ends were cut back, 4 bases at V and 2 bases at J, with 9 bases in the middle. The CDR3 sequence is CASSLLKGNQPQHF. As DNA, the CDR3 is TGCGCCAGCAGCCTCCTCAAGGGCAATCAGCCCCAGCATTTT.

The genes are TRBV25-1 and TRBJ2-2; D is perhaps TRBD1 (5 bases). Trimming took 2 bases from V and 4 from J, leaving 11 bases between them. CDR3 length: 15 residues. CDR1 is MGHDK, CDR2 SYGVNS, per germline. The DNA of the CDR3 is TGTGCCAGCAGTGAAAGCCAGGGTCCCACCGGGGAGCTGTTTTTT. Protein: CASSESQGPTGELFF.

For this clone: The same CDR3 arises from other DNA sequences in this sample as well. The gene calls are TRBV18 and TRBJ2-5, with D perhaps assigned TRBD1 or TRBD2 (5 bases each). Germline CDR1 and CDR2: KGHSH and LQKENI. CDR3 length equals 14 residues. V shed 0 bases and J shed 4 bases, with 9 bases lying between them. The chain's CDR3 is CASSPPPGRETQYF. The CDR3 region has the DNA TGTGCCAGCTCACCACCGCCGGGGCGAGAGACCCAGTACTTC.

V is TRBV25-1 and J is TRBJ2-7; D may match TRBD1 or TRBD2 (5 bases each). The CDR3 spans 16 residues. Deletions cut 3 bases from V and 0 bases from J, with 15 bases between. Germline lookup yields CDR1 MGHDK and CDR2 SYGVNS. CDR3 residues: CASSDRFGTDSYEQYF. As DNA, the CDR3 is TGTGCCAGCAGTGATCGGTTCGGGACGGACTCCTACGAGCAGTACTTC.

This clone appeared a few times. The rearrangement uses TRBV6-1 and TRBJ2-7, with D maybe TRBD2 (6 bases). The V gene's germline CDR1 is MNHNS and CDR2 SASEGT. The CDR3 is made up of 15 amino acids. Deletions cut 1 base from V and 4 bases from J, with 14 bases between. Here the CDR3 DNA reads TGTGCCAGCAGTGAAGGGTTGGGGGGTAGATACGAGCAGTACTTC. Protein product: CASSEGLGGRYEQYF.

Only one count was recorded for this clone. CDR3 in amino acids: CASSKLAGVGTDTQYF. In DNA form, the CDR3 reads TGTGCCAGCAGCAAACTAGCGGGAGTGGGGACAGATACGCAGTATTTT. The chain combines TRBV27 with TRBJ2-3, with TRBD2 matching over 11 bases. The junction had 8 bases not matched to a gene; V was cut back by 6 bases and J by 3 bases. The CDR3 length is 16 residues. The V gene's germline CDR1 is MNHEY and CDR2 SMNVEV (reference sequence).

The rearrangement joins TRBV5-4 to TRBJ2-7; 10 bases agree with TRBD1. Germline values: CDR1 SGHNT, CDR2 YYREEE (reference sequence). The CDR3 loop spans 15 amino acids. V shed 3 bases and J 1 base; nucleotides not matched to a gene: 4. The CDR3 DNA sequence: TGTGCCAGCAGCTCCTGGACAGGGGGGTCCTACGAGCAGTACTTC. Translation: CASSSWTGGSYEQYF.